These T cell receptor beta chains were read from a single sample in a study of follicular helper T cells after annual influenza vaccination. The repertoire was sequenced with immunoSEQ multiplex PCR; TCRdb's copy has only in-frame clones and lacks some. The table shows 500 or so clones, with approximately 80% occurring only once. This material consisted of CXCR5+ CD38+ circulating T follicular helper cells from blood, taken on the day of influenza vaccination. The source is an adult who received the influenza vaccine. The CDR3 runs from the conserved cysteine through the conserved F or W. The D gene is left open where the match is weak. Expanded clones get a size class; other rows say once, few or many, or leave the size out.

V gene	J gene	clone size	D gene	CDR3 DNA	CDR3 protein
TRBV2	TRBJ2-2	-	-	TGTGCCAGCAGTGAACAGGCTATCCGGAACACCGGGGAGCTGTTTTTT	CASSEQAIRNTGELFF
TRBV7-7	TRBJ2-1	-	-	TGTGCTAGCAGCTTAGTGGCGAGCTCCTACAATGAGCAGTTCTTC	CASSLVASSYNEQFF
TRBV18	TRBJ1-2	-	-	TGTGCCAGCTCACCGCCATCGGGTCAGCCCTATGGCTACACCTTC	CASSPPSGQPYGYTF
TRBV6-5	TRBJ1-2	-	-	TGTGCCAGCAGTTCTCGACCTAACTATGGCTACACCTTC	CASSSRPNYGYTF
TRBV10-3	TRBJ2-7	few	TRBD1	TGTGCCATCAGTGACAATAGACAGGGGTTCTCCTACGAGCAGTACTTC	CAISDNRQGFSYEQYF
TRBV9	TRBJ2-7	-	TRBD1	TGTGCCAGCAGCGGTACCGGGACAGGGTACGAGCAGTACTTC	CASSGTGTGYEQYF
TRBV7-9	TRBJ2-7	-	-	TGTGCCAGCAGCTTAGTCCCGAACACGGGGGAGCAGTACTTC	CASSLVPNTGEQYF
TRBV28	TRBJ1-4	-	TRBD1	TGTGCCAGCAGGTTAAACGGACAGGGGAGAGAAAAACTGTTTTTT	CASRLNGQGREKLFF
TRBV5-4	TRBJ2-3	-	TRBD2	TGTGCCAGCAGCAAGACTAGCCGTAGCACAGATACGCAGTATTTT	CASSKTSRSTDTQYF
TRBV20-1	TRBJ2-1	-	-	TGCAGTGCTAGACCCCAGTTTGAGCAGTTCTTC	CSARPQFEQFF
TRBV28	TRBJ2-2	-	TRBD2	TGTGCCAGCACCTCAGGCGGGAGGGACACCGGGGAGCTGTTTTTT	CASTSGGRDTGELFF
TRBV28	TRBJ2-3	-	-	TGTGCCAGCAGTTTGGCTACAGATACGCAGTATTTT	CASSLATDTQYF
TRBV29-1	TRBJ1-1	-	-	TGCAGCGTTGAGGGAATCAGGGGCAGCCCTGAAGCTTTCTTT	CSVEGIRGSPEAFF
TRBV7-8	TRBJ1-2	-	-	TGTGCCAGCAGCTTCGCGGGGACGGGAGGCTACACCTTC	CASSFAGTGGYTF
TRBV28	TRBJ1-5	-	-	TGTGCCAGCGATCAGGGACATCAGCCCCAGCATTTT	CASDQGHQPQHF
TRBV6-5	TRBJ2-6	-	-	TGTGCCAGCAGCCCCTACACTTCTGGGGCCAACGTCCTGACTTTC	CASSPYTSGANVLTF
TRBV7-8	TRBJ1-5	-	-	TGTGCCAGCAGCTTAGGGACCTACCGGGACAATCATCAGCCCCAGCATTTT	CASSLGTYRDNHQPQHF
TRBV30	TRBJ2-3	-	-	TGTGCCTGGAGTCCAGGGGGGGCCGCTAGGCCCACAGATACGCAGTATTTT	CAWSPGGAARPTDTQYF
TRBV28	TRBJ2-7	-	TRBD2	TGTGCCAGCAGAAGGCTAGCGGGAGGAGCCTACGAGCAGTACTTC	CASRRLAGGAYEQYF
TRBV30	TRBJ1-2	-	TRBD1	TGTGCCTGGCTAACAGGGGTCGTCGGCTACACCTTC	CAWLTGVVGYTF
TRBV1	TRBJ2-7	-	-	TGCACCAGCAGCCAAGAAGGCGGGAGTTCATCCTACGAGCAGTACTTC	CTSSQEGGSSSYEQYF
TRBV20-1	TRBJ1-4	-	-	TGCAGTGCCCAGACTAATGAAAAACTGTTTTTT	CSAQTNEKLFF
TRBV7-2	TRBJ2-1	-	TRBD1	TGTGCCAGCAGCCAAGAGGGACAGGGTGCCCTCCTAACCTACAATGAGCAGTTCTTC	CASSQEGQGALLTYNEQFF
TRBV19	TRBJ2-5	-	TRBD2	TGTGCCAGTAGTAATAGCGGGAGGTCCGGAGAGACCCAGTACTTC	CASSNSGRSGETQYF
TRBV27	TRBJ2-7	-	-	TGTGCCAGCAGAGGGACCGGGCACTCCTACGAGCAGTACTTC	CASRGTGHSYEQYF
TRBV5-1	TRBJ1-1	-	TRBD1	TGCGCCAGCAGCCCCCCGGACAGGGGGCAAGCTTTCTTT	CASSPPDRGQAFF
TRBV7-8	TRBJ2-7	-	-	TGTGCCAGCAGCTCATCCGGGACCGCCTTCTACGAGCAGTACTTC	CASSSSGTAFYEQYF
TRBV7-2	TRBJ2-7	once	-	TGTGCCAGCAGCTTCGGTATCCGAACCTACGAGCAGTACTTC	CASSFGIRTYEQYF
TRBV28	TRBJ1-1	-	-	TGTGCCAGCGCGAGGGTACACATCACTGAAGCTTTCTTT	CASARVHITEAFF
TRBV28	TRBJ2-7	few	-	TGTGCCACCAACACGCTATACGAGCAGTACTTC	CATNTLYEQYF
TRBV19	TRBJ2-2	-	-	TGTGCCAGTAGTATTGGGGGACTGGCGAACACCGGGGAGCTGTTTTTT	CASSIGGLANTGELFF
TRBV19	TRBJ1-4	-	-	TGTGCCAGTAAAACAGGACTAACTAATGAAAAACTGTTTTTT	CASKTGLTNEKLFF
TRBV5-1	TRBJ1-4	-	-	TGCGCCAGCAGCTTGGCCGCGGGGTTCGGTAGCGAAAAACTGTTTTTT	CASSLAAGFGSEKLFF
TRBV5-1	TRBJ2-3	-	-	TGCGCCAGCAGCTTGCGGAGCGGAGGGGCGACAGATACGCAGTATTTT	CASSLRSGGATDTQYF
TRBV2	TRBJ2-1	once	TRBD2	TGTGCCAGCAGCTATGCCCCCCCGGGGACTAGCGGGAGAAAATTATACAATGAGCAGTTCTTC	CASSYAPPGTSGRKLYNEQFF
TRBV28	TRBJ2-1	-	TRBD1	TGTGCCACCTCCCCCCGGGACAGGGGGTGGGGTGAGCAGTTCTTC	CATSPRDRGWGEQFF
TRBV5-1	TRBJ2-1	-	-	TGCGCCAGCAGCTTGGGCGGTTCCTTTTGGGGGGAGGACAATGAGCAGTTCTTC	CASSLGGSFWGEDNEQFF
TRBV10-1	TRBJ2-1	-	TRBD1	TGCGCCACCAAACCTCGGGACAGCAATGAGCAGTTCTTC	CATKPRDSNEQFF
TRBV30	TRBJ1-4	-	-	TGTGCCTGGTCCCAACCGACAGCAACTAATGAAAAACTGTTTTTT	CAWSQPTATNEKLFF
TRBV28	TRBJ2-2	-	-	TGTGCCAGCAGGCGACGGGAAGAGGCCGGGGAGCTGTTTTTT	CASRRREEAGELFF
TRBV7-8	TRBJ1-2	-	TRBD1	TGTGCCAGCAGCTTCACAGGGGCTCGAACGTCTAACTATGGCTACACCTTC	CASSFTGARTSNYGYTF
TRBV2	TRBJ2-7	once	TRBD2	TGTGCCAGCAGCGCCGGGACTAGCGAAACCTACGAGCAGTACTTC	CASSAGTSETYEQYF
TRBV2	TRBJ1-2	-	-	TGTGCCAGCAATGCGGAAGGGGCCGGGGGGAACTATGGCTACACCTTC	CASNAEGAGGNYGYTF
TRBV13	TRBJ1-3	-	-	TGTGCCAGCAGCGTAAAGGCCGGGACAACTGGAAACACCATATATTTT	CASSVKAGTTGNTIYF
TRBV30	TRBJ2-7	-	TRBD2	TGTGCCTGGTCTAGACTAGCGGGAAACTACGAGCAGTACTTC	CAWSRLAGNYEQYF
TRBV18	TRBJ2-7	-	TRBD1	TGTGCCAGCTCACCAATAAAGGGACAGTCCTACGAGCAGTACTTC	CASSPIKGQSYEQYF
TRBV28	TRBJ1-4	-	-	TGTGCCAGCAGTTTAATTTTCAGGGACCACCGTGCAACTAATGAAAAACTGTTTTTT	CASSLIFRDHRATNEKLFF
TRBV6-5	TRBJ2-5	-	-	TGTGCCAGCAGTTACTCACAGATCCAAGAGACCCAGTACTTC	CASSYSQIQETQYF
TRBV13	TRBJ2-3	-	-	TGTGCCAGCAGCCCCTCTGAGGGGATAAGCACAGATACGCAGTATTTT	CASSPSEGISTDTQYF
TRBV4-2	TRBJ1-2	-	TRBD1	TGTGCCAGCAGCCAAGATAATAGGGGGACAGGGGGTCCATATGGCTACACCTTC	CASSQDNRGTGGPYGYTF
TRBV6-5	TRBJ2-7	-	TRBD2	TGTGCCAGCAGACCAATAGCGGGAGGGAGCCACGAGCAGTACTTC	CASRPIAGGSHEQYF
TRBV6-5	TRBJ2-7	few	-	TGTGCCAGCAGTTACTCCCTGGGGGGCAGGGGCTACGAGCAGTACTTC	CASSYSLGGRGYEQYF